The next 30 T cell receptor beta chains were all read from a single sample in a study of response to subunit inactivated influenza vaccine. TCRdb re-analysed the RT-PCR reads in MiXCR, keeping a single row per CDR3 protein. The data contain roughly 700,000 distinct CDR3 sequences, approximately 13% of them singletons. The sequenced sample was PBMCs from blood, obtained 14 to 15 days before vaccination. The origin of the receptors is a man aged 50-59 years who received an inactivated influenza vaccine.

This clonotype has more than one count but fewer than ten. CDR3 region: CARSHFGDKNTGELFF. The CDR3 DNA reads TGCGCCAGATCTCATTTTGGGGACAAGAACACCGGGGAGCTGTTTTTT. V and J are TRBV5-1 and TRBJ2-2; possibly TRBD1 for D (6 bases). Germline V gene data show CDR1 as SGHRS and CDR2 as YFSETQ. This CDR3 spans 16 amino acids. The V and J ends lost 8 bases and 1 base respectively, with 18 bases between them.

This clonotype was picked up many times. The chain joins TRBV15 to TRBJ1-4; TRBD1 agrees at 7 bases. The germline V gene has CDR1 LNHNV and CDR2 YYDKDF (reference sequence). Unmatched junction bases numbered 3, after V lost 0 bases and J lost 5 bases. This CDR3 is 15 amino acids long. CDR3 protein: CATSRDKGQNEKLFF. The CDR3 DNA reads TGTGCCACCAGCAGAGATAAGGGACAGAATGAAAAACTGTTTTTT. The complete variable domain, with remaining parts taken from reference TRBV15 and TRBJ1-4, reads DAMVIQNPRYQVTQFGKPVTLSCSQTLNHNVMYWYQQKSSQAPKLLFHYYDKDFNNEADTPDNFQSRRPNTSFCFLDIRSPGLGDTAMYLCATSRDKGQNEKLFFGSGTQLSVL.

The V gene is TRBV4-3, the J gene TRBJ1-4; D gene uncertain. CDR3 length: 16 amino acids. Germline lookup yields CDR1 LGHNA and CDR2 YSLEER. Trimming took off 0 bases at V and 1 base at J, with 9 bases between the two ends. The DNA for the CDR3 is TGCGCCAGCAGCCAAGAGTGGGGTGTAACTAATGAAAAACTGTTTTTT. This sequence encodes CASSQEWGVTNEKLFF.

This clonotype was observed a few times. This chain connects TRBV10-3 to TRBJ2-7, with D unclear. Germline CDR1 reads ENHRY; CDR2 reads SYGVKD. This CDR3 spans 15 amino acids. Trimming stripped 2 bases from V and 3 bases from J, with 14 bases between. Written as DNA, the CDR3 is TGTGCCATCAGTGAGACTCTCACTTACAGCTACGAGCAGTACTTC. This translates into CAISETLTYSYEQYF.

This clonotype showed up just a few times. The CDR3 region is CASSSFSGAQETQYF. DNA of the CDR3: TGTGCCAGCAGCTCCTTCTCAGGGGCCCAAGAGACCCAGTACTTC. The chain uses TRBV7-2 and TRBJ2-5, with D perhaps TRBD1 (6 bases). The CDR3 runs to 15 residues. Deletions cut 4 bases from V and 1 base from J, with 13 bases between. Germline V CDR1 and CDR2: SGHTA, FQGNSA.

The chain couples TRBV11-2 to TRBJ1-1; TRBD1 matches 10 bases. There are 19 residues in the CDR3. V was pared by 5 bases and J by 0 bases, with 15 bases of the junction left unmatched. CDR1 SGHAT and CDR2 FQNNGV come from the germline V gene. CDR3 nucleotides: TGTGCCAGCAGCGTGCGTATAATGACAGGGGGCGAGATGAACACTGAAGCTTTCTTT. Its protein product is CASSVRIMTGGEMNTEAFF.

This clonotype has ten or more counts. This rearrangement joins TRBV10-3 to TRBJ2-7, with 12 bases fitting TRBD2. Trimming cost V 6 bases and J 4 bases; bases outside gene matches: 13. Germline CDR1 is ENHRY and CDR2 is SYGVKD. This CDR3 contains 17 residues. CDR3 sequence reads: CAISEPSGRAPSYEQYF. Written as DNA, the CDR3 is TGTGCCATCAGCGAACCTAGCGGGAGGGCCCCCTCATACGAGCAGTACTTC.

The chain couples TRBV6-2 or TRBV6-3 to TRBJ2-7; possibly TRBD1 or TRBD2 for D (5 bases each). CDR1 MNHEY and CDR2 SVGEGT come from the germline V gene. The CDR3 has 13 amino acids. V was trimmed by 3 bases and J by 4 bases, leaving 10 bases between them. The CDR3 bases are TGTGCCAGCAGTTATCGGGACGGGTACGAGCAGTACTTC. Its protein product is CASSYRDGYEQYF.

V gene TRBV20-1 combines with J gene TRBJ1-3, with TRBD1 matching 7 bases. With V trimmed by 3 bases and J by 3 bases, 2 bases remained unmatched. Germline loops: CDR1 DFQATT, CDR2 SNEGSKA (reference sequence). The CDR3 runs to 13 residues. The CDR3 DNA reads TGCAGTGCTAGGGGACAGCTTGGAAACACCATATATTTT. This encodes CSARGQLGNTIYF.

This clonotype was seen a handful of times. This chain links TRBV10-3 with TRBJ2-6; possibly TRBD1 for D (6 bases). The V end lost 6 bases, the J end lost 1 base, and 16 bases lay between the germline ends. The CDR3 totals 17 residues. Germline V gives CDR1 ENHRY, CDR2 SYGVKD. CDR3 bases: TGTGCCATCAGGGAATGGGACAAGCAGTCTGGGGCCAACGTCCTGACTTTC. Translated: CAIREWDKQSGANVLTF.

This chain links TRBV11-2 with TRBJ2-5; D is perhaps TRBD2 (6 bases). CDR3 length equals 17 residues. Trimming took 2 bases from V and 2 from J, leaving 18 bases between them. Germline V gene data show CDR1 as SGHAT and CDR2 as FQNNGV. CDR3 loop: CASSLLLTRGKQETQYF. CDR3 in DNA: TGTGCCAGCAGCTTACTCCTGACTAGGGGTAAACAAGAGACCCAGTACTTC. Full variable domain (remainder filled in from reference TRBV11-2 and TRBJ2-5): EAGVAQSPRYKIIEKRQSVAFWCNPISGHATLYWYQQILGQGPKLLIQFQNNGVVDDSQLPKDRFSAERLKGVDSTLKIQPAKLEDSAVYLCASSLLLTRGKQETQYFGPGTRLLVL.

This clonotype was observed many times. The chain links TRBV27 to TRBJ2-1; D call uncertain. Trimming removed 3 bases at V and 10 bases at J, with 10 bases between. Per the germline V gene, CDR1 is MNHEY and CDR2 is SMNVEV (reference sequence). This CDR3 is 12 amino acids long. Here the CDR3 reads CASSFPGKEQFF. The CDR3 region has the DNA TGTGCCAGCAGTTTTCCCGGAAAGGAGCAGTTCTTC.

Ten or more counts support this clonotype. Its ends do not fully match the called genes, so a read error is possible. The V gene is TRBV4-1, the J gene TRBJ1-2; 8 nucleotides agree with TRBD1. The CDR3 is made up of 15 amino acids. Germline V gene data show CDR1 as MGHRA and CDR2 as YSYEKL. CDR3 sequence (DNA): TGTGCCAGCAGCCAGGGGACAGGACTTAACTATGGCTACACCTTC. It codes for CASSQGTGLNYGYTF.

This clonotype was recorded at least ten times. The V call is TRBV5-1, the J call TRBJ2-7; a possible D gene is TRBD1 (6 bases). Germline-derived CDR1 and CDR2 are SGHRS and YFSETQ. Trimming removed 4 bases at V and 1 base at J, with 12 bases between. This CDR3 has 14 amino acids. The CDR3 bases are TGCGCCAGCAGCAAAACCACAGGGTCCTACGAGCAGTACTTC. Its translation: CASSKTTGSYEQYF.

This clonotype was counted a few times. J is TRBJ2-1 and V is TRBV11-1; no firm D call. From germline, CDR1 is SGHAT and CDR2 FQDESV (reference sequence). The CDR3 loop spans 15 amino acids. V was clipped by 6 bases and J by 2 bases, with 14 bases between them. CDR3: CASRRQSNPYNEQFF. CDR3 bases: TGTGCCAGCAGAAGGCAGAGTAACCCCTACAATGAGCAGTTCTTC.

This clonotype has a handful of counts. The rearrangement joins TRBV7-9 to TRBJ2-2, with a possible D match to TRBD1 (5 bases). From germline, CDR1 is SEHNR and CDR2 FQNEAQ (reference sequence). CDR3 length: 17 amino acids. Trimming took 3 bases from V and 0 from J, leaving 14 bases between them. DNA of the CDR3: TGTGCCAGCAGCTTCAGGGAAACTTTCGCGAACACCGGGGAGCTGTTTTTT. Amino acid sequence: CASSFRETFANTGELFF.

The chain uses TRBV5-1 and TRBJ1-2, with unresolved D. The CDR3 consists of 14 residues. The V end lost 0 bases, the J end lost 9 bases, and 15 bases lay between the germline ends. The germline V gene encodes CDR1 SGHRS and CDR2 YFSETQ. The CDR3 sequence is CASSLAAATSSYTF. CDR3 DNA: TGCGCCAGCAGCTTGGCCGCCGCAACTTCTAGCTACACCTTC.

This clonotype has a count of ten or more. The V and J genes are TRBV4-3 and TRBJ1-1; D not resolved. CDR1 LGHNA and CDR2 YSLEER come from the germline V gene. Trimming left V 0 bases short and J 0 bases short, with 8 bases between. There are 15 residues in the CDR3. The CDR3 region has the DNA TGCGCCAGCAGCCAAGATAGCCGGATGAACACTGAAGCTTTCTTT. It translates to CASSQDSRMNTEAFF.

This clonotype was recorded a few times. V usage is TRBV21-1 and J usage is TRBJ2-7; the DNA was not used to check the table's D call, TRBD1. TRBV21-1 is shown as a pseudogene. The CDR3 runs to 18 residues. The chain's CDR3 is CASSKASTGTGSPYEQYF. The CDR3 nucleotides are TGTGCCAGCAGCAAAGCGAGTACGGGGACAGGCTCGCCTTACGAGCAGTACTTC.

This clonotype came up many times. CDR3 loop: CASSPQNDSPLHF. In DNA, the CDR3 is TGTGCCAGCAGTCCCCAGAATGATTCACCCCTCCACTTT. V usage is TRBV28 and J usage is TRBJ1-6; D is uncertain. Germline V gene data show CDR1 as MDHEN and CDR2 as SYDVKM. This CDR3 is built from 13 residues. The V end was cut by 5 bases, the J end by 8 bases, with 10 bases between.

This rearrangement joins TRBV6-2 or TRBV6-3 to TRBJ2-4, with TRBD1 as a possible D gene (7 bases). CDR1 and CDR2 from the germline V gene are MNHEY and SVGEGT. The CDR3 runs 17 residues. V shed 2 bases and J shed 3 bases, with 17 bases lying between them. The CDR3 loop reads CASSYGGGGYGKNIQYF. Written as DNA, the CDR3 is TGTGCCAGCAGTTACGGAGGGGGCGGGTATGGCAAAAACATTCAGTACTTC.

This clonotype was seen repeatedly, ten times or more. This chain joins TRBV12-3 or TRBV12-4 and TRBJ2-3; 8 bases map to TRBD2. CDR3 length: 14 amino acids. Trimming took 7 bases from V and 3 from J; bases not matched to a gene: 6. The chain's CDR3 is CASTRGGGTDTQYF. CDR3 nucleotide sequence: TGTGCCAGCACCCGGGGGGGAGGGACAGATACGCAGTATTTT.

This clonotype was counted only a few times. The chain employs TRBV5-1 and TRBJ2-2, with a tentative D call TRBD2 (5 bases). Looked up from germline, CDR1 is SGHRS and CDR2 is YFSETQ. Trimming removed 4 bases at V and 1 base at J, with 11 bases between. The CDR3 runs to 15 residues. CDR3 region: CASSLLSGNTGELFF. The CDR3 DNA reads TGCGCCAGCAGCCTACTAAGCGGGAACACCGGGGAGCTGTTTTTT. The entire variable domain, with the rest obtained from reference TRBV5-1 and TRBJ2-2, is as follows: KAGVTQTPRYLIKTRGQQVTLSCSPISGHRSVSWYQQTPGQGLQFLFEYFSETQRNKGNFPGRFSGRQFSNSRSEMNVSTLELGDSALYLCASSLLSGNTGELFFGEGSRLTVL.

The CDR3 protein is CASSNPRQGLIDTQYF. The CDR3 DNA reads as TGTGCCAGCAGCAACCCTCGACAGGGTTTGATAGATACGCAGTATTTT. The chain links TRBV7-8 to TRBJ2-3; 7 nucleotides line up with TRBD1. In germline, CDR1 is SGHVS, CDR2 FQNEAQ. Trimming at V came to 5 bases and at J to 5 bases, leaving 13 bases not matched to a gene. The CDR3 loop spans 16 amino acids.

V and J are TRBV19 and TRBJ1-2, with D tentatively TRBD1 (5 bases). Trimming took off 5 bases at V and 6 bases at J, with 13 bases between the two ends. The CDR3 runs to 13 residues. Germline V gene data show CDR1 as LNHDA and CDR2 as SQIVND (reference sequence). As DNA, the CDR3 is TGTGCCAGTAGTCTATTACAGGCGGATGGCTACACCTTC. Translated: CASSLLQADGYTF.

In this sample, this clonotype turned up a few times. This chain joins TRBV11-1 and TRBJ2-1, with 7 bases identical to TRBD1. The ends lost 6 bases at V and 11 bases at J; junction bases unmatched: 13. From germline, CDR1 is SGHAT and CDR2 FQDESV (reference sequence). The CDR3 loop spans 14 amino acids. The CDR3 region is CASRTDRSPLKQFF. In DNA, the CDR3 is TGTGCCAGCAGGACGGACAGGTCCCCATTGAAGCAGTTCTTC.

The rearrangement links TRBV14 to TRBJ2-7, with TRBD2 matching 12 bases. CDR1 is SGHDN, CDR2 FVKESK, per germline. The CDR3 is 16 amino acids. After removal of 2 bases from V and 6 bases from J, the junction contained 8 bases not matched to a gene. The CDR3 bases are TGTGCCAGCAGCCAATTCAGACTAGCGGGAGACCGCGAGCAGTACTTC. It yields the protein CASSQFRLAGDREQYF.

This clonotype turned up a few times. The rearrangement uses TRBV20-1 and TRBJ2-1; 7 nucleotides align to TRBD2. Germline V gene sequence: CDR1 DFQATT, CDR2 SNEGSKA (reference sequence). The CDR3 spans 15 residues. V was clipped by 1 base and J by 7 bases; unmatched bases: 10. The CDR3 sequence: CSARVTSGMLNEQFF. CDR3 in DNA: TGCAGTGCTAGAGTGACCAGCGGGATGTTGAATGAGCAGTTCTTC.

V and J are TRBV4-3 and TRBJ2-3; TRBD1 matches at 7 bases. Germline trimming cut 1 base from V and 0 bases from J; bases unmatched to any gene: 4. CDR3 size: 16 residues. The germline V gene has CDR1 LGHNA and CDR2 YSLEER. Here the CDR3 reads CASSQGDRTSTDTQYF. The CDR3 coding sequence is TGCGCCAGCAGCCAAGGGGACAGAACTAGCACAGATACGCAGTATTTT.

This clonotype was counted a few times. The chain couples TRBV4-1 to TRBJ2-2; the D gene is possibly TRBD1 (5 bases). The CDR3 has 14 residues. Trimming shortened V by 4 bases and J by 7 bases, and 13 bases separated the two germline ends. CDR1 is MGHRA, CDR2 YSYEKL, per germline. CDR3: CASSRETASGELFF. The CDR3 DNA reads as TGCGCCAGCAGCCGAGAGACAGCGAGCGGGGAGCTGTTTTTT.